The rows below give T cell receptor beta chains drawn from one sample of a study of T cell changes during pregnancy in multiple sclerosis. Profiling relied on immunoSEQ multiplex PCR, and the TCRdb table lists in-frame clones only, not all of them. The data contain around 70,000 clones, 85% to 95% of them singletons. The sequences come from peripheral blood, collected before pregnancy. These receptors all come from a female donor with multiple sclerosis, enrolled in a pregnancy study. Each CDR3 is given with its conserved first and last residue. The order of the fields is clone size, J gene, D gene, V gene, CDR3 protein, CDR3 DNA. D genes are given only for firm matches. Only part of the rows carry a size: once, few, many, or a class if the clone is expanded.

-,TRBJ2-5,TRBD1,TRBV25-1,CASSPDRGQLETQYF,TGTGCCAGCAGCCCAGACAGGGGGCAGTTAGAGACCCAGTACTTC
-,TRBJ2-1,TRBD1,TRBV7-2,CASSYPTGGHNEQFF,TGTGCCAGCAGCTACCCGACAGGGGGACACAATGAGCAGTTCTTC
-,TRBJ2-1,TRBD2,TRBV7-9,CASRTSGFDVYKQFF,TGTGCCAGCAGGACTAGCGGATTCGATGTATATAAGCAGTTCTTC
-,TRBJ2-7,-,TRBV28,CASSLGQGSYEQYF,TGTGCCAGCAGTTTAGGGCAGGGGAGTTACGAGCAGTACTTC
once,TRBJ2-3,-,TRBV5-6,CASSFLRVPVGTDTQYF,TGTGCCAGCAGCTTCCTCCGGGTCCCGGTGGGCACAGATACGCAGTATTTT
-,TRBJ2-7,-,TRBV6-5,CASSYGTHGRQYF,TGTGCCAGCAGTTACGGGACTCATGGGAGGCAGTACTTC
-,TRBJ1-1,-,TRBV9,CASSPRAGGTEAFF,TGTGCCAGCAGCCCCCGGGCGGGAGGCACTGAAGCTTTCTTT
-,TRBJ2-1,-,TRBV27,CASKLDPSSYNEQFF,TGTGCCAGCAAACTAGACCCGTCCTCCTACAATGAGCAGTTCTTC
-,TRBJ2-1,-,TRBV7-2,CASSPWTISYNEQFF,TGTGCCAGCAGCCCGTGGACTATTTCCTACAATGAGCAGTTCTTC
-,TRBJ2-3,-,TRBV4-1,CASSPNPGDTDTQYF,TGCGCCAGCAGCCCAAATCCGGGAGACACAGATACGCAGTATTTT
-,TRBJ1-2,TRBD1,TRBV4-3,CASSQEQGGNYGYTF,TGCGCCAGCAGCCAAGAACAGGGGGGTAACTATGGCTACACCTTC
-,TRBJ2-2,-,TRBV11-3,CASSSPRRSADTGELFF,TGTGCCAGCAGCTCGCCTCGAAGATCTGCGGACACCGGGGAGCTGTTTTTT
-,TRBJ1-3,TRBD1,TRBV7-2,CASSSLPGTGNTIYF,TGTGCCAGCAGCTCCTTACCCGGGACAGGGAACACCATATATTTT
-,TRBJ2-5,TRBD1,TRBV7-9,CASSRTGFEETQYF,TGTGCCAGCAGCAGGACAGGGTTTGAAGAGACCCAGTACTTC
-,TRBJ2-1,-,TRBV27,CASSSTYNEQFF,TGTGCCAGCAGTTCTACTTACAATGAGCAGTTCTTC
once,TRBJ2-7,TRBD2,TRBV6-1,CASSEASGSNEQYF,TGTGCCAGCAGTGAGGCTAGCGGGAGCAACGAGCAGTACTTC
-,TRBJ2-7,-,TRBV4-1,CASNRDLNSYEQYF,TGCGCCAGCAACCGGGACTTGAATTCCTACGAGCAGTACTTC